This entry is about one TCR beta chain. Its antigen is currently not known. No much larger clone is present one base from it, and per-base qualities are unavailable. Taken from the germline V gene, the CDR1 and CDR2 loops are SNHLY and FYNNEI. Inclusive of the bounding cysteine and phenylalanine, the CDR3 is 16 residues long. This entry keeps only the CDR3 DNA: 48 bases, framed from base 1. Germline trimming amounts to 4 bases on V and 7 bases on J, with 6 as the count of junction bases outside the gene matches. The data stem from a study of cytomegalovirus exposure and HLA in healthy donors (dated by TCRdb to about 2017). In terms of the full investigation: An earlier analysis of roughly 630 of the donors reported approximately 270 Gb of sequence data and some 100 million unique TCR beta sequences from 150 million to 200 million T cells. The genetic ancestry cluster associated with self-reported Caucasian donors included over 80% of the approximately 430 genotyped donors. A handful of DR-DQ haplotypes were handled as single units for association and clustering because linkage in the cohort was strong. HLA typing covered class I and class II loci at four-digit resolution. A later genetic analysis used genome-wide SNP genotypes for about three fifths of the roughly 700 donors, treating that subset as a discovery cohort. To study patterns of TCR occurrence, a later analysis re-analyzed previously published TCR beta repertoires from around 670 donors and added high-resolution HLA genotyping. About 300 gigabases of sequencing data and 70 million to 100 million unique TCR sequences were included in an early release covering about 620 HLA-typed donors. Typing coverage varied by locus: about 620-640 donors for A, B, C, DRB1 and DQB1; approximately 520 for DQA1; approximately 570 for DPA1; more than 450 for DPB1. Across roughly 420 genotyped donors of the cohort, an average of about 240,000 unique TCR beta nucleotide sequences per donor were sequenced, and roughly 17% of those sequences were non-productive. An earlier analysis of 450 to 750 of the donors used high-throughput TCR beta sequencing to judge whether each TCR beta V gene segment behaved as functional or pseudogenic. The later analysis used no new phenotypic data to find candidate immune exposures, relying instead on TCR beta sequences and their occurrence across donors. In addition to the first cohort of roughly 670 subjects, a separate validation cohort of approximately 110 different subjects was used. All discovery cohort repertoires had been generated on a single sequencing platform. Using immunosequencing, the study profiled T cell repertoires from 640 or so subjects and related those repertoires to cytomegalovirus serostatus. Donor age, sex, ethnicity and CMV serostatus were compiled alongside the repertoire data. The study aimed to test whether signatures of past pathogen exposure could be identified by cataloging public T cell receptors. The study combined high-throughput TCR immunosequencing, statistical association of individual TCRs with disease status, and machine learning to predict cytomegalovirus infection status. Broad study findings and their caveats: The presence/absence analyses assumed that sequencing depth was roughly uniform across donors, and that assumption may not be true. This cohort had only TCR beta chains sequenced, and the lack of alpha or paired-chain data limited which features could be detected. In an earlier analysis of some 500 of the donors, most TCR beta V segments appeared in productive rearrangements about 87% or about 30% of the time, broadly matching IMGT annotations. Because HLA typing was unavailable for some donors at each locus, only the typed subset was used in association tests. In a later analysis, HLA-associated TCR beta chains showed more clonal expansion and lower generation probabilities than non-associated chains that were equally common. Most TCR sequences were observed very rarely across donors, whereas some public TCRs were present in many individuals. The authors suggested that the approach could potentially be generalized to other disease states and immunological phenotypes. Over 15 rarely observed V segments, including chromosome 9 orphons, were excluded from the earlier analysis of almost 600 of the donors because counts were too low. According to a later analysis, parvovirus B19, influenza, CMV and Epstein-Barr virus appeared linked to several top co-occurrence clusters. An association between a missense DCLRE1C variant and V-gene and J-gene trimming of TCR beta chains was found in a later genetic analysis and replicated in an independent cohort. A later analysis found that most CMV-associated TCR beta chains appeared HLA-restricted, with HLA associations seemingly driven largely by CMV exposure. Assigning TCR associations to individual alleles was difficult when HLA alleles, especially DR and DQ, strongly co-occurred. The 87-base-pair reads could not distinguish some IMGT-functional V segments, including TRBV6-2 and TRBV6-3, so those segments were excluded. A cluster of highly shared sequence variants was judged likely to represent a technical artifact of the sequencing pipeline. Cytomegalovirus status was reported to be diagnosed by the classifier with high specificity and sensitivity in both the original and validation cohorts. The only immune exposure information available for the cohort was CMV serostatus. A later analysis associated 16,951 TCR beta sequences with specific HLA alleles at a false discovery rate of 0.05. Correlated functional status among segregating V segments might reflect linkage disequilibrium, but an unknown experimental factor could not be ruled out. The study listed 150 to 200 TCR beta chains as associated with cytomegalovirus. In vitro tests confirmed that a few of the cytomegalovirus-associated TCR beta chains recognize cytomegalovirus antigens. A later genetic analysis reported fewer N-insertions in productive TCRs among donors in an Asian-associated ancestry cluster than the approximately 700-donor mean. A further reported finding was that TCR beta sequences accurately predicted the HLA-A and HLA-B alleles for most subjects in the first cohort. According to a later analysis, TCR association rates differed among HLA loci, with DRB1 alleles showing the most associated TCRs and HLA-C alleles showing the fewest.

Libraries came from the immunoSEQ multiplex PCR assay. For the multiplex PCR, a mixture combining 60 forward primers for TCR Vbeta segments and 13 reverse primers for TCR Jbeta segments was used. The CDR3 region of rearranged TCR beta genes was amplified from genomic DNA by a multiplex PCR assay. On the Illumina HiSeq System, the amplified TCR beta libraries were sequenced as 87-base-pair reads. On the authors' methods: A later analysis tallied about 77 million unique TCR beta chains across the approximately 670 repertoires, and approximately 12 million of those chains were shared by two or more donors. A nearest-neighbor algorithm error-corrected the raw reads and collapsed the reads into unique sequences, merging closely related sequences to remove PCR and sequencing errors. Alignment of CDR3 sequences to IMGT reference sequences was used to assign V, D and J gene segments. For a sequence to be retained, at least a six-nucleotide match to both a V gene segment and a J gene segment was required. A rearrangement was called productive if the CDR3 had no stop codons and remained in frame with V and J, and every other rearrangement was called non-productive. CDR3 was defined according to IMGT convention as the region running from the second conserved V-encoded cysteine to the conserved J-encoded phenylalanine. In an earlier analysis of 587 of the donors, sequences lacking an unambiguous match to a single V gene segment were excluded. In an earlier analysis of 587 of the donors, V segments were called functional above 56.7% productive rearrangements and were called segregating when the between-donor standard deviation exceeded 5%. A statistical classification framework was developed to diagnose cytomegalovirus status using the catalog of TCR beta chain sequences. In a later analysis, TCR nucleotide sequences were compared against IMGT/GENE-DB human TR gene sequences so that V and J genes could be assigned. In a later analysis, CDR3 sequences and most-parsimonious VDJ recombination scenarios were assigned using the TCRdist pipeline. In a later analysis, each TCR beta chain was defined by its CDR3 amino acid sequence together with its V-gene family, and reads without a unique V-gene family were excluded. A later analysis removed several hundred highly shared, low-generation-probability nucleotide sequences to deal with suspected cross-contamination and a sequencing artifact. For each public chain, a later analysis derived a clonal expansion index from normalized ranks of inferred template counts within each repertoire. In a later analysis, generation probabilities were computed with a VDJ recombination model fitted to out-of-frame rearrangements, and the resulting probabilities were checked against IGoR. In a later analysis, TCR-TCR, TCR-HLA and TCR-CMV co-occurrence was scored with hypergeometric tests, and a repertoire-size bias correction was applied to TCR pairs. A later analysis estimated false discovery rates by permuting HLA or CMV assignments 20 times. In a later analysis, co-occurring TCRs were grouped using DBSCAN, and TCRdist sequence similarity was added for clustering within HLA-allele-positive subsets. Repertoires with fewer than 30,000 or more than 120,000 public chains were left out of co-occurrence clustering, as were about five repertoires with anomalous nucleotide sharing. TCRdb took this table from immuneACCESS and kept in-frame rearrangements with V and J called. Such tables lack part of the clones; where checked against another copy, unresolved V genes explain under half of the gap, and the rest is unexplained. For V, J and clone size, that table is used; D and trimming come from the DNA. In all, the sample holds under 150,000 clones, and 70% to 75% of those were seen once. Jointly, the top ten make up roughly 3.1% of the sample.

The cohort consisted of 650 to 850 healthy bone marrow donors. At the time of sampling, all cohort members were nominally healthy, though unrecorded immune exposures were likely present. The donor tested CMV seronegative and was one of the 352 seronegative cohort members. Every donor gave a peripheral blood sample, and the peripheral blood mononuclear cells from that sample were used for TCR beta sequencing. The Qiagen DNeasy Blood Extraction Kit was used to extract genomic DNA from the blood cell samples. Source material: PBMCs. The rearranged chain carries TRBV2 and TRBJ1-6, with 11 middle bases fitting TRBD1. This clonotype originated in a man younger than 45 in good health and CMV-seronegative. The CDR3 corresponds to CASSGTGGVENSPLHF. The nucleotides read TGTGCCAGCAGTGGGACAGGGGGCGTTGAAAATTCACCCCTCCACTTT.